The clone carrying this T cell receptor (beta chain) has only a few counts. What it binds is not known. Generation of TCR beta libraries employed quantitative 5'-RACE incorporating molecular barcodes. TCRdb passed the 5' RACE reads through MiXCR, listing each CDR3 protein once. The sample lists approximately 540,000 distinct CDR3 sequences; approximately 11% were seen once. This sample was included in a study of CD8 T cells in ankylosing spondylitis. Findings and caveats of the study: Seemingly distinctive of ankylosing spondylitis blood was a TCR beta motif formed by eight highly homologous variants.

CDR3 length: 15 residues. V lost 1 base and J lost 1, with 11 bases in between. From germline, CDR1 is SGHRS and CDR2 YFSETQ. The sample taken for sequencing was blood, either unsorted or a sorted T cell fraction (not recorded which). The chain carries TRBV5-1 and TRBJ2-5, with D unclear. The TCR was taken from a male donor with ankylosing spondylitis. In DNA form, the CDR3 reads TGCGCCAGCAGCTTGCTCCGGTCAATCCAAGAGACCCAGTACTTC. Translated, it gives CASSLLRSIQETQYF. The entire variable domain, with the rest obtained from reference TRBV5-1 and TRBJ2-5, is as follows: KAGVTQTPRYLIKTRGQQVTLSCSPISGHRSVSWYQQTPGQGLQFLFEYFSETQRNKGNFPGRFSGRQFSNSRSEMNVSTLELGDSALYLCASSLLRSIQETQYFGPGTRLLVL.